The entry below gives a single T cell receptor beta chain sequence along with its context. The antigen is undetermined. CDR1 is MGHRA and CDR2 is YSYEKL in the germline V gene. This CDR3 has 14 amino acids. The ends were cut back, 2 bases at V and 0 bases at J, with 4 bases in the middle. This sample stems from a study of OX40 agonist ivuxolimab in advanced cancers. Across the study: Subjects had a mean age of about 60 years, with a range of about 23 to 90; roughly 83% were male. Partial responses were achieved by three patients, of whom one had hepatocellular carcinoma and two had cutaneous melanoma. Findings of the study overall: Some of the nonresponding patients also showed low levels of normalized T-cell clonal expansion.

This table comes from immunoSEQ multiplex PCR, and its TCRdb copy is limited to in-frame clones, with some not included. Among about 26,000 clones listed, approximately 86% were seen once. The genes are TRBV4-1 and TRBJ2-2; the D is unclear. The TCR sequence derives from an adult with an advanced solid tumor such as melanoma, head and neck, liver or kidney cancer. This specimen was CD4+ or CD8+ T cells sorted from blood, taken in a trial of the OX40 agonist ivuxolimab. CDR3 bases: TGCGCCAGCAGCCAATGGGCGAACACCGGGGAGCTGTTTTTT. It is translated as CASSQWANTGELFF.